This is a list of T cell receptor beta chains from one sample in a study of cytomegalovirus exposure and HLA in healthy donors. Sequenced by immunoSEQ multiplex PCR; TCRdb stores in-frame clones only, minus some. The sample consists of roughly 250,000 clones, 80% of them appearing once. Sequencing used PBMCs. Receptors were obtained from a girl aged 2-10 years in good health and CMV-seronegative. Each CDR3 is given with its conserved first and last residue. A D gene is named only where the DNA matches it firmly. For some rows the clone size is stated as once, few or many, or as a class when expanded; others skip it.

d_gene	v_gene	j_gene	abundance	CDR3aa	CDR3nt
-	TRBV4-1	TRBJ2-2	-	CASSHIWVRGGDTGELFF	TGCGCCAGCAGCCACATATGGGTTAGGGGGGGAGACACCGGGGAGCTGTTTTTT
-	TRBV18	TRBJ2-1	-	CASSPPGEHEQFF	TGTGCCAGCTCACCACCGGGCGAACATGAGCAGTTCTTC
-	TRBV9	TRBJ2-1	-	CASSVGGNSYNEQFF	TGTGCCAGCAGCGTGGGCGGGAATTCCTACAATGAGCAGTTCTTC
-	TRBV27	TRBJ2-7	-	CASSPVGGAVGEQYF	TGTGCCAGCAGTCCGGTCGGGGGTGCGGTTGGGGAGCAGTACTTC
-	TRBV27	TRBJ2-3	-	CASSLRLVTDTQYF	TGTGCCAGCAGTTTGAGGTTGGTCACAGATACGCAGTATTTT
TRBD1	TRBV29-1	TRBJ2-1	-	CSVAPPGGQGFQFF	TGCAGCGTTGCCCCCCCGGGGGGACAGGGGTTTCAGTTCTTC
TRBD2	TRBV9	TRBJ2-5	-	CASSGSSGRAGETQYF	TGTGCCAGCAGCGGATCTAGCGGGAGGGCCGGTGAGACCCAGTACTTC
-	TRBV4-1	TRBJ2-5	-	CASSQVGRAKKTQYF	TGCGCCAGCAGCCAAGTTGGCAGGGCCAAGAAGACCCAGTACTTC
-	TRBV4-1	TRBJ1-1	-	CASSQVQVSTEAFF	TGCGCCAGCAGCCAAGTTCAGGTGAGCACTGAAGCTTTCTTT
-	TRBV28	TRBJ2-3	-	CASSVALYLDTQYF	TGTGCCAGCAGCGTGGCCCTGTATTTAGATACGCAGTATTTT
-	TRBV6-5	TRBJ2-1	-	CASSYSSTNYNEQFF	TGTGCCAGCAGTTACTCTTCGACTAACTACAATGAGCAGTTCTTC
-	TRBV12-5	TRBJ2-3	-	CASGLVRARADTQYF	TGTGCTAGTGGTTTGGTACGTGCCAGGGCTGATACGCAGTATTTT
-	TRBV11-2	TRBJ2-7	-	CASSFGGPYEQYF	TGTGCCAGCAGCTTCGGGGGTCCCTACGAGCAGTACTTC
-	TRBV7-9	TRBJ1-2	-	CSSSLDLTSAGYGYTF	TGTTCCAGCAGCTTAGACCTAACTTCGGCGGGCTATGGCTACACCTTC
-	TRBV5-1	TRBJ2-2	-	CASRRGHSTSGELFF	TGCGCCAGCCGGAGGGGGCACAGTACCAGCGGGGAGCTGTTTTTT
TRBD1	TRBV28	TRBJ1-1	-	CASGTGGAFGGTEAFF	TGTGCCAGCGGGACAGGGGGCGCGTTCGGGGGAACTGAAGCTTTCTTT
-	TRBV2	TRBJ1-4	few	CASSVEGLTNEKLFF	TGTGCCAGCAGTGTGGAGGGGCTGACTAATGAAAAACTGTTTTTT
-	TRBV5-5	TRBJ1-5	-	CASSLRAGPNQPQHF	TGTGCCAGCAGCTTGAGGGCAGGGCCTAATCAGCCCCAGCATTTT
TRBD2	TRBV7-8	TRBJ2-7	-	CASSLGGGVGYF	TGTGCCAGCAGCTTAGGTGGGGGGGTGGGGTACTTC